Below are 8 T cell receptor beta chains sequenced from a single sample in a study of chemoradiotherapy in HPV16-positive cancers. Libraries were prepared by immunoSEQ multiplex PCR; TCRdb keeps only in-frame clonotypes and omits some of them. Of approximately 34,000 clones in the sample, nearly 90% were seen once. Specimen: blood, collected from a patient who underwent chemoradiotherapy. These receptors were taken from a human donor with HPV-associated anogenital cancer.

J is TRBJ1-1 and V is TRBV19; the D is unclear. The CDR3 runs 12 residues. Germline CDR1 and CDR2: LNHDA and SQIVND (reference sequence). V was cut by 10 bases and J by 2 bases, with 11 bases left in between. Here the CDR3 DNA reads TGTGCCACCCGGACGGGAAACACTGAAGCTTTCTTT. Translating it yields CATRTGNTEAFF.

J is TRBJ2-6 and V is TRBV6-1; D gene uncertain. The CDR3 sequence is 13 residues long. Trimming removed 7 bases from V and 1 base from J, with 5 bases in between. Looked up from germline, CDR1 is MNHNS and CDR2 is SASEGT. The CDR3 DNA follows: TGTGCCAGCAAAGAGTCTGGGGCCAACGTCCTGACTTTC. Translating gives CASKESGANVLTF.

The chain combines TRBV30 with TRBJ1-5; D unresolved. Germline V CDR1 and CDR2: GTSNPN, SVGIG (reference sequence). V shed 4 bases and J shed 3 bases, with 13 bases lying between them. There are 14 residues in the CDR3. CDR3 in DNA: TGTGCCTGGAACAAGGCAGGTCCCAATCAGCCCCAGCATTTT. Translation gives CAWNKAGPNQPQHF.

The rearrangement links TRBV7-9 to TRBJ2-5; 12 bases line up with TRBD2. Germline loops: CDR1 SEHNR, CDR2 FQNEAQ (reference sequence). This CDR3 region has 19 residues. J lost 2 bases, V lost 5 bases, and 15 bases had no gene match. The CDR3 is CASSKKDLGLAGKQETQYF. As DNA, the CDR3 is TGTGCCAGCAGCAAAAAGGATCTTGGACTAGCGGGAAAGCAAGAGACCCAGTACTTC.

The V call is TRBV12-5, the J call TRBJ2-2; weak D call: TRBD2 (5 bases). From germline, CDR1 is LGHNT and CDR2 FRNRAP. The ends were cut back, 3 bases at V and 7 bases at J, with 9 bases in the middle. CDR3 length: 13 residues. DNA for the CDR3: TGTGCTAGTGGTTTACTAGGTGGCGGGGAGCTGTTTTTT. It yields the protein CASGLLGGGELFF.

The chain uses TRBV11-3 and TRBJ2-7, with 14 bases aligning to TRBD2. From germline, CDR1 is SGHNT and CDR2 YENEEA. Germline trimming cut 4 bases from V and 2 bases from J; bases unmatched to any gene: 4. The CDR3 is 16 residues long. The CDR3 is CASSSGTSGGTYEQYF. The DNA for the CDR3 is TGTGCCAGCAGCTCCGGGACTAGCGGGGGTACCTACGAGCAGTACTTC.

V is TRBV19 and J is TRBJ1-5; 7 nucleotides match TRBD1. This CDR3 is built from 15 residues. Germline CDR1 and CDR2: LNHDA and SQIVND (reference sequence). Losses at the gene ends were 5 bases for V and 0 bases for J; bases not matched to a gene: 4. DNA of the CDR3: TGTGCCAGTAGTCTCGGACAGGCTAGCAATCAGCCCCAGCATTTT. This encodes CASSLGQASNQPQHF.

CDR3 sequence (DNA): TGTGCCAGCAGTTACAGAACTCGACCGAACACCGGGGAGCTGTTTTTT. It is translated as CASSYRTRPNTGELFF. The V call is TRBV6-5, the J call TRBJ2-2; no clear D gene. Per germline, CDR1 MNHEY and CDR2 SVGAGI. The CDR3 spans 16 residues. V gave up 2 bases and J gave up 0 bases, with 10 bases separating them.